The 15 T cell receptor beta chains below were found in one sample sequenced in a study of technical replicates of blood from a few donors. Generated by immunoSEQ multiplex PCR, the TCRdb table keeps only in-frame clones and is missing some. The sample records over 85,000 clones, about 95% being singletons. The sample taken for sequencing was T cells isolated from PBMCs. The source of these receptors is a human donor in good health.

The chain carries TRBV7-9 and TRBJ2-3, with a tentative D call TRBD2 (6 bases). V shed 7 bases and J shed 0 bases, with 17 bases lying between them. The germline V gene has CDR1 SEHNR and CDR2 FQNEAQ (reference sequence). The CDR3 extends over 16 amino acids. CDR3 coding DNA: TGTGCCAGCACGGGACCAACCGGGACTAGCACAGATACGCAGTATTTT. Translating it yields CASTGPTGTSTDTQYF.

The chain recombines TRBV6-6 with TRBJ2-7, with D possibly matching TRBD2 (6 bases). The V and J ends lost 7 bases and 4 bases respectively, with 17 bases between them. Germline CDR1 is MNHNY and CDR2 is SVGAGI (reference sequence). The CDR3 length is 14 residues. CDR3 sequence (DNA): TGTGCCAGCAAAGAGGGCCTAGCGCTTTACGAGCAGTACTTC. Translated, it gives CASKEGLALYEQYF.

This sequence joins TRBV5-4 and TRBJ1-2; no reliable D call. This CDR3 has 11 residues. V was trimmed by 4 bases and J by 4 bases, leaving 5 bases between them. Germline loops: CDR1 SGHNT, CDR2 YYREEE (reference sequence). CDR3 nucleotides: TGTGCCAGCAGCGGAGTCTATGGCTACACCTTC. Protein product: CASSGVYGYTF.

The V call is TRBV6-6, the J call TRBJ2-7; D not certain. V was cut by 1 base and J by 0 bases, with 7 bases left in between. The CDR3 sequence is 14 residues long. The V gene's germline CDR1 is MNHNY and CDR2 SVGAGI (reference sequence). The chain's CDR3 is CASSYFSSSYEQYF. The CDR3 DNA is TGTGCCAGCAGTTACTTCTCTAGCTCCTACGAGCAGTACTTC.

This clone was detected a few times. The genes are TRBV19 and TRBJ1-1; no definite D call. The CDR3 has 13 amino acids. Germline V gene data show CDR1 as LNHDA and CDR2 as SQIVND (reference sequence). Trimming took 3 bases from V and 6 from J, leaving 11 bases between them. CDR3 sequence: CASSIIVSAEAFF. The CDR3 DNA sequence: TGTGCCAGTAGTATCATAGTGAGTGCTGAAGCTTTCTTT.

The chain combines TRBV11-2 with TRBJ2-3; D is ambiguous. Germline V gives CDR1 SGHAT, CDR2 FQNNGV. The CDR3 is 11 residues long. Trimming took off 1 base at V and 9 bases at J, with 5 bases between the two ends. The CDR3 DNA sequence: TGTGCCAGCAGCTTAGGAGGCACGCAGTATTTT. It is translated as CASSLGGTQYF.

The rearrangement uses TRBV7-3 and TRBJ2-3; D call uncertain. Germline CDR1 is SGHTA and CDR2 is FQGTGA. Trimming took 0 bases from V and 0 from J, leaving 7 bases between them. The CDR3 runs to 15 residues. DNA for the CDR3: TGTGCCAGCAGCTTAACCTTCTCTAGCACAGATACGCAGTATTTT. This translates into CASSLTFSSTDTQYF.

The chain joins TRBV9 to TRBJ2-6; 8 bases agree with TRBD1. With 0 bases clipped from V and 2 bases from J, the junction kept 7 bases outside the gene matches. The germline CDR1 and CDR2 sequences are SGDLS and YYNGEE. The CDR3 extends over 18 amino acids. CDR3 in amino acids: CASSVARDRPAGANVLTF. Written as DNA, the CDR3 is TGTGCCAGCAGCGTAGCCAGGGACAGGCCGGCTGGGGCCAACGTCCTGACTTTC.

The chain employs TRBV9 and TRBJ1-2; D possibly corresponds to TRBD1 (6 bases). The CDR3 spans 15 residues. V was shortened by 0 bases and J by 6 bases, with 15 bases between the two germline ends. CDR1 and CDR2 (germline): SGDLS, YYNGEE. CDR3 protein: CASSVEGGRPNGYTF. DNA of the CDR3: TGTGCCAGCAGCGTAGAGGGGGGGCGCCCGAATGGCTACACCTTC.

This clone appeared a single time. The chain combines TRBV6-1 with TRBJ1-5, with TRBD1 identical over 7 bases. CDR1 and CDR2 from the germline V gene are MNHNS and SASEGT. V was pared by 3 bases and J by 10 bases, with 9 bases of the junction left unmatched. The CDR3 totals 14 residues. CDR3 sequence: CASSDAGGGEPQHF. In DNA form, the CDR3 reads TGTGCCAGCAGTGATGCAGGGGGTGGGGAACCCCAGCATTTT.

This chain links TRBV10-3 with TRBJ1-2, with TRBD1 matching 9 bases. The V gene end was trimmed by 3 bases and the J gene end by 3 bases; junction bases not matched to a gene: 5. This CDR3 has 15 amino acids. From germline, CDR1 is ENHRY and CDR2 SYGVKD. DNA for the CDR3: TGTGCCATCAGTGAATGGACAGGGGCGGACTATGGCTACACCTTC. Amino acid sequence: CAISEWTGADYGYTF.

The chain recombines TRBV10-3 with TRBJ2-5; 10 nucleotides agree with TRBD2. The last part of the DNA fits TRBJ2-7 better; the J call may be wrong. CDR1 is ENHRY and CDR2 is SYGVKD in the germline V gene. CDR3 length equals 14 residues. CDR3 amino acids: CAISELAGEYEQYF. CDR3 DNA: TGTGCCATCAGTGAGCTAGCGGGAGAATACGAGCAGTACTTC.

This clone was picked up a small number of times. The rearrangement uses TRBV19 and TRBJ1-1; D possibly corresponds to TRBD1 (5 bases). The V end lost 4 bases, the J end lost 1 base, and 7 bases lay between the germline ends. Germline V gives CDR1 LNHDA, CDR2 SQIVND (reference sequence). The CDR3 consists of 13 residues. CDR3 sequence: CASSTQGNTEAFF. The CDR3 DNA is TGTGCCAGTAGTACGCAGGGGAACACTGAAGCTTTCTTT.

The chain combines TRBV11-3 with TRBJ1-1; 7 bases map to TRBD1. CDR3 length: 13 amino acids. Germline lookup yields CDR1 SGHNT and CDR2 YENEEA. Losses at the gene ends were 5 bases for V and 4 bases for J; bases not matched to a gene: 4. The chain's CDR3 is CASSNTGATEAFF. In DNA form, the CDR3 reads TGTGCCAGCAGCAACACAGGGGCCACTGAAGCTTTCTTT.

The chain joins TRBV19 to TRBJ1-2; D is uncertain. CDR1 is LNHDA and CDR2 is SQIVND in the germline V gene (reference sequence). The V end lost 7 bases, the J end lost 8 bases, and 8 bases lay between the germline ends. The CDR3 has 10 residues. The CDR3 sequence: CASMAGGYTF. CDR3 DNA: TGTGCCAGTATGGCAGGAGGCTACACCTTC. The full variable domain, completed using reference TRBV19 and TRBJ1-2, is DGGITQSPKYLFRKEGQNVTLSCEQNLNHDAMYWYRQDPGQGLRLIYYSQIVNDFQKGDIAEGYSVSREKKESFPLTVTSAQKNPTAFYLCASMAGGYTFGSGTRLTVV.